Listed below are T cell receptor beta chains from one sample, sequenced in a study of neoadjuvant anti-PD-1 for oral cavity cancer. The protocol was immunoSEQ multiplex PCR, while the TCRdb copy is restricted to in-frame clones and leaves out a portion. This table holds some 10,000 clones, about 67% found once. Material: PBMCs, obtained after nivolumab (anti-PD-1) treatment. The receptors shown here come from a person aged 35-79 years with oral cavity squamous cell carcinoma. Both conserved end residues are part of each CDR3. D genes are given only for firm matches. Rows give clone size only sometimes, using once, few, many, or a class for an expanded clone.

>TRBJ2-5|TRBV9|.|.
CASSAGDTRETQYF
TGTGCCAGCAGCGCCGGAGACACCCGAGAGACCCAGTACTTC
>TRBJ1-2|TRBV7-9|.|.
CASSLGGAIHAEGYTF
TGTGCCAGCAGCTTAGGGGGGGCAATTCACGCGGAAGGCTACACCTTC
>TRBJ2-7|TRBV29-1|TRBD1|.
CSVPGTVGFFYEQYF
TGCAGCGTTCCCGGGACAGTGGGATTCTTTTACGAGCAGTACTTC
>TRBJ1-4|TRBV5-1|TRBD1|.
CASSWGQGASNEKLFF
TGCGCCAGCAGCTGGGGACAGGGGGCATCGAATGAAAAACTGTTTTTT
>TRBJ2-1|TRBV5-6|.|.
CASSLEGDNEQFF
TGTGCCAGCAGCTTGGAAGGGGACAATGAGCAGTTCTTC
>TRBJ1-2|TRBV27|.|.
CASSASGSGSGYTF
TGTGCCAGCAGTGCCTCCGGGTCAGGCTCTGGCTACACCTTC
>TRBJ2-7|TRBV6-6|.|.
CASRAETARSSYEQYF
TGTGCCAGCAGGGCGGAGACGGCCAGGAGCTCCTACGAGCAGTACTTC
>TRBJ1-1|TRBV19|.|.
CASSLPQGPNTEAFF
TGTGCCAGTAGCCTCCCCCAGGGGCCAAACACTGAAGCTTTCTTT
>TRBJ1-1|TRBV19|.|.
CASSIKTNTEAFF
TGTGCCAGTAGTATAAAGACGAACACTGAAGCTTTCTTT
>TRBJ1-6|TRBV6-1|.|few
CASSGQVAQGNSPLHF
TGTGCCAGCAGTGGTCAAGTTGCTCAAGGAAATTCACCCCTCCACTTT
>TRBJ1-1|TRBV4-1|.|.
CASSQDNTEAFF
TGCGCCAGCAGCCAAGACAACACTGAAGCTTTCTTT
>TRBJ1-2|TRBV27|TRBD1|.
CASTTAQGEGYGYTF
TGTGCCAGCACCACCGCTCAGGGGGAGGGCTATGGCTACACCTTC
>TRBJ1-4|TRBV7-9|.|.
CASSLLRQDNEKLFF
TGTGCCAGCAGCTTATTACGACAGGATAATGAAAAACTGTTTTTT
>TRBJ1-6|TRBV5-6|.|.
CASSLGASNNSPLHF
TGTGCCAGCAGCTTGGGGGCAAGCAATAATTCACCCCTCCACTTT
>TRBJ2-1|TRBV7-3|.|.
CASSSGPLNEQFF
TGTGCCAGCAGCTCGGGACCCCTCAATGAGCAGTTCTTC
>TRBJ1-2|TRBV5-5|.|.
CASSLGELWDYGYTF
TGTGCCAGCAGCTTGGGAGAACTCTGGGACTATGGCTACACCTTC
>TRBJ2-2|TRBV4-2|.|.
CASSQQRFTGELFF
TGTGCCAGCAGCCAACAAAGGTTCACCGGGGAGCTGTTTTTT
>TRBJ2-1|TRBV5-1|TRBD1|.
CASSLGLTGGNEQFF
TGCGCCAGCAGCTTGGGTCTGACAGGGGGCAATGAGCAGTTCTTC
>TRBJ2-3|TRBV7-3|.|.
CASSLTPSRGAGDTQYF
TGTGCCAGCAGCTTAACGCCTTCCAGGGGGGCCGGGGATACGCAGTATTTT
>TRBJ1-3|TRBV14|.|.
CASSPGWGFSGNTIYF
TGTGCCAGCAGCCCCGGGTGGGGTTTTTCAGGAAACACCATATATTTT
>TRBJ1-2|TRBV18|.|.
CASSPPGGLLNYGYTF
TGTGCCAGCTCACCACCGGGAGGGCTGTTGAACTATGGCTACACCTTC
>TRBJ2-4|TRBV6-5|.|once
CASSYSQGNIQYF
TGTGCCAGCAGTTACTCTCAGGGCAACATTCAGTACTTC
>TRBJ1-2|TRBV29-1|.|.
CSVRQENSLRGYTF
TGCAGCGTTAGGCAGGAAAATAGTCTGCGAGGCTACACCTTC
>TRBJ1-5|TRBV27|.|.
CASSGRGEPQHF
TGTGCCAGCAGTGGAAGGGGTGAGCCCCAGCATTTT
>TRBJ1-1|TRBV28|.|few
CASSLGRGTEAFF
TGTGCCAGCAGTTTGGGGAGGGGGACCGAAGCTTTCTTT